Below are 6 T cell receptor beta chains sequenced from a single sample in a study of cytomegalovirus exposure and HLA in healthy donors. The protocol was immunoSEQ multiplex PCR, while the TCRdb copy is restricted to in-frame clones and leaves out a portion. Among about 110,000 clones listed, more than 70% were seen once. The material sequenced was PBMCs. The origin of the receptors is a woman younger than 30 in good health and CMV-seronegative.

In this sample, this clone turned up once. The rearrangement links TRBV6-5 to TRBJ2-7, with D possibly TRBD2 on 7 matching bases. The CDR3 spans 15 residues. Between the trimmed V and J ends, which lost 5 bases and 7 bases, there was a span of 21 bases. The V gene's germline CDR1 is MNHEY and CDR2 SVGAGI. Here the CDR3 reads CASSTLDSGILEQYF. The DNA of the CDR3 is TGTGCCAGCAGTACCTTGGACAGCGGGATCTTGGAGCAGTACTTC.

CDR3 amino acids: CASSLGGGTGVYTGELFF. The CDR3 nucleotides are TGTGCCAGCAGCTTGGGTGGAGGGACGGGAGTTTACACCGGGGAGCTGTTTTTT. The V call is TRBV5-4, the J call TRBJ2-2; D possibly corresponds to TRBD2 (6 bases). Trimming took 0 bases from V and 3 from J, leaving 18 bases between them. Germline V lookup: CDR1 SGHNT, CDR2 YYREEE (reference sequence). The CDR3 length is 18 residues.

The CDR3 DNA follows: TGTGCCACCAGCAGAGCCTTAGTGGCCGAAGGGGGTAATGAGCAGTTCTTC. Translated, it gives CATSRALVAEGGNEQFF. The rearrangement joins TRBV15 to TRBJ2-1; TRBD1 is a possible D gene (6 bases). This CDR3 is 17 amino acids long. Trimming stripped 1 base from V and 7 bases from J, with 20 bases between. Germline-derived CDR1 and CDR2 are LNHNV and YYDKDF (reference sequence).

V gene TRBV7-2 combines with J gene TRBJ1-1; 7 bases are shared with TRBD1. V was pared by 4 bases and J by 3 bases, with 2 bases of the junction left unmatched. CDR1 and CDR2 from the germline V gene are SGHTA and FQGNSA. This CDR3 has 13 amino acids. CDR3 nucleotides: TGTGCCAGCAGCTCAGACAGGGACACTGAAGCTTTCTTT. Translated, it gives CASSSDRDTEAFF. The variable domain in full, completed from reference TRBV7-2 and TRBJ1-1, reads GAGVSQSPSNKVTEKGKDVELRCDPISGHTALYWYRQSLGQGLEFLIYFQGNSAPDKSGLPSDRFSAERTGGSVSTLTIQRTQQEDSAVYLCASSSDRDTEAFFGQGTRLTVV.

DNA of the CDR3: TGTGCCAGCTCAGAGGGGGCTAGTTCACCCCTCCACTTT. It is translated as CASSEGASSPLHF. J is TRBJ1-6 and V is TRBV18; 7 nucleotides match TRBD1. Germline lookup yields CDR1 KGHSH and CDR2 LQKENI. CDR3 length: 13 residues. With 5 bases clipped from V and 9 bases from J, the junction kept 4 bases outside the gene matches.

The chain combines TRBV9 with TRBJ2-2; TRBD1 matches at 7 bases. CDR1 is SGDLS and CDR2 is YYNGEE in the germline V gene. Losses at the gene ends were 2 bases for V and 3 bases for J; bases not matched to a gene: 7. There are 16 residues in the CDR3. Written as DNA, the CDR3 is TGTGCCAGCAGCGTTAGGGGGACAGCCTACACCGGGGAGCTGTTTTTT. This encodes CASSVRGTAYTGELFF.